The following is a T cell receptor beta chain sequence with its context. The CDR3 covers 11 residues. V was clipped by 2 bases and J by 9 bases, with 8 bases between them. Germline V gives CDR1 GTSNPN, CDR2 SVGIG (reference sequence). The sample is drawn from a study of OX40 agonist ivuxolimab in advanced cancers. Data came from immunoSEQ multiplex PCR; TCRdb stores just in-frame clones and leaves some out. Of about 79,000 clones listed, around 82% are singletons. The clonotype was recovered from an adult with an advanced solid tumor such as melanoma, head and neck, liver or kidney cancer. The sequenced sample was CD4+ or CD8+ T cells sorted from blood, obtained in a trial of the OX40 agonist ivuxolimab. This rearrangement joins TRBV30 to TRBJ2-1, with D perhaps TRBD2 (5 bases). CDR3 sequence reads: CAWSLEGEQFF. The CDR3 bases are TGTGCCTGGAGTCTCGAGGGTGAGCAGTTCTTC.